This T cell receptor beta chain was recorded in a study of identical twins. General study findings and limits: Conclusions relied on cross-sectional statistical analysis, not following the same donors. Whereas memory repertoires showed no such difference, abundant cord blood beta clonotypes carried fewer insertions.

CDR1 and CDR2 (germline): SSHAT, FNYEAQ (reference sequence). This CDR3 is 15 amino acids long. All donors were healthy Caucasians. Template switching added a universal primer site, and cDNA bore unique molecular identifiers. MiXCR, applied by TCRdb to the 5' RACE reads, yields one record per CDR3 protein. This table holds a few hundred thousand distinct CDR3 sequences, roughly an eighth found once. This clonotype was detected only a few times. Its antigen is currently unknown. One end of the junction varies from germline; a read error may be responsible. These data also featured in a second study, about yellow fever vaccine responses in identical twins.

This clonotype originated in a woman aged 18-30 years in good health. The chain recombines TRBV7-7 with TRBJ2-3; possibly TRBD2 for D (6 bases). The sample taken for sequencing was memory (CD45RO+) T cells sorted from blood. CDR3: CASSQGLATTDTQYF. CDR3 DNA: TGTGCTAGCAGCCAGGGACTTGCTACCACAGATACGCAGTATTTT.